This T cell receptor beta chain came from a study of blood T cell repertoires in COVID-19. Study overall: The United States, Italy and Spain were the sources of the acute and convalescent COVID-19 samples.

The J segment lost 8 bases and the V segment lost 6 bases, leaving 5 bases of the junction unmatched. Germline V gene sequence: CDR1 SGHTA, CDR2 FQGNSA. The CDR3 length is 12 residues. Which cohort a participant joined came from the clinical history participants gave. This table comes from immunoSEQ multiplex PCR, and its TCRdb copy is limited to in-frame clones, with some not included. Of almost 500,000 clones listed, about 85% are singletons. This clonotype was obtained from a woman aged 55-70 years who had recovered from COVID-19. V is TRBV7-2 and J is TRBJ1-1, with TRBD1 matching 8 bases. Sample: PBMCs or T cells enriched from blood (not recorded which). The DNA of the CDR3 is TGTGCCAGCAGTCAGGGGGCAGGGGAAGCTTTCTTT. Translation gives CASSQGAGEAFF.